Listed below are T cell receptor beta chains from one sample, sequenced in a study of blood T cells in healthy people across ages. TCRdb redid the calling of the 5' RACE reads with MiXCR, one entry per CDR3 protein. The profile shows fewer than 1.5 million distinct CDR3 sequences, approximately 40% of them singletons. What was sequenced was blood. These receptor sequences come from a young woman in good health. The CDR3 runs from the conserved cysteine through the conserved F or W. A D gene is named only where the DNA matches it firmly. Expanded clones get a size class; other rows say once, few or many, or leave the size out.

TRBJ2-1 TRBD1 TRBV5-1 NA CASSSTGGWIVNEQFF TGCGCCAGCAGCTCGACAGGGGGCTGGATCGTTAATGAGCAGTTCTTC
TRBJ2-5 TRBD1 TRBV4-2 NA CASSQEGTGPGPPETQYF TGTGCCAGCAGCCAAGAAGGGACAGGCCCAGGACCACCAGAGACCCAGTACTTC
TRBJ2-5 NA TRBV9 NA CASSTQGYSQETQYF TGTGCCAGCAGCACCCAGGGGTATTCCCAAGAGACCCAGTACTTC
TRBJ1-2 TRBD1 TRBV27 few CATSQGAGGYTF TGTGCCACCTCTCAGGGGGCAGGGGGCTACACCTTC
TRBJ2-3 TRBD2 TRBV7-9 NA CASSLAVAAGGDTQYF TGTGCCAGCAGCTTAGCTGTGGCAGCGGGGGGAGATACGCAGTATTTT
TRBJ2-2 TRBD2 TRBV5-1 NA CASTPTSGTNTGELFF TGCGCCAGCACCCCGACTAGCGGGACTAACACCGGGGAGCTGTTTTTT
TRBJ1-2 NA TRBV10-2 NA CASRGQGNHGYTF TGCGCCAGCAGGGGTCAGGGGAACCATGGCTACACCTTC
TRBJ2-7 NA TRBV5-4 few CASSSGVGPSYEQYF TGTGCCAGCAGCTCCGGGGTTGGCCCCTCCTACGAGCAGTACTTC
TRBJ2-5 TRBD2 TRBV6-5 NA CASSYRGGTEETQYF TGTGCCAGCAGTTATCGGGGGGGGACCGAAGAGACCCAGTACTTC
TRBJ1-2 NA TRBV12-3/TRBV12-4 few CASSFQGIGYGYTF TGTGCCAGCAGTTTTCAGGGCATCGGATATGGCTACACCTTC
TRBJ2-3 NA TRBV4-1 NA CASSQVRPPSPDTQYF TGCGCCAGCAGCCAAGTCCGGCCACCGTCCCCAGATACGCAGTATTTT
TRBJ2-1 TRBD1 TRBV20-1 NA CLYRGNEQFF TGCCTATACAGGGGCAATGAGCAGTTCTTC
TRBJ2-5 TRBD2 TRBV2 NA CASRSLLAGGQNEQYF TGTGCCAGCAGGTCACTACTAGCGGGGGGGCAGAATGAGCAGTACTTC